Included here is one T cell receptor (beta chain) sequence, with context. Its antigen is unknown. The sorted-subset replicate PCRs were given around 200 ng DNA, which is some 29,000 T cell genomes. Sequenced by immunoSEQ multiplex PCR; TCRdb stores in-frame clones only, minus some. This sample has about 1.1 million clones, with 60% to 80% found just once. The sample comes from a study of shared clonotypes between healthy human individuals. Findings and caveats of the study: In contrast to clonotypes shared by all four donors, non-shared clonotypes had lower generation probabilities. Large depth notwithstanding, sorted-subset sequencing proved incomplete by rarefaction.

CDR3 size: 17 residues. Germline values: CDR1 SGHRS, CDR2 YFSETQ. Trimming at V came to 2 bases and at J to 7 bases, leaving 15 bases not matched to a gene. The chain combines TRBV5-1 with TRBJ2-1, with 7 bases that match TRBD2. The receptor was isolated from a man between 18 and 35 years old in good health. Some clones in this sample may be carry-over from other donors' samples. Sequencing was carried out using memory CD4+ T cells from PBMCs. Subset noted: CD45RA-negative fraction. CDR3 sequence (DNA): TGCGCCAGCAGCTTTATACGAGGGCTAGCGGAGGGGAATGAGCAGTTCTTC. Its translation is CASSFIRGLAEGNEQFF.